The rows below give T cell receptor beta chains drawn from one sample of a study of technical replicates of blood from several donors. TCRdb's copy holds only in-frame clones and misses some; the assay was immunoSEQ multiplex PCR. In the table there are some 84,000 clones, 91% of which are singletons. The material sequenced was T cells isolated from PBMCs. The receptors originated from a human donor in good health. Each CDR3 is given with its conserved first and last residue. The D gene is left open where the match is weak. Where a row states a size, it is once, few, many or the class of an expanded clone; other rows omit it.

D,J,length,size,V,CDR3,DNA
.,TRBJ1-5,13,.,TRBV25-1,CASRQANNQPQHF,TGTGCCAGTCGACAGGCCAACAATCAGCCCCAGCATTTT
.,TRBJ1-4,16,.,TRBV2,CASSEAYRGGNEKLFF,TGTGCCAGCAGTGAAGCGTATAGGGGTGGTAATGAAAAACTGTTTTTT
TRBD1,TRBJ1-4,15,.,TRBV2,CASRGTGSIIEKLFF,TGTGCCAGCAGGGGGACAGGGAGTATTATTGAAAAACTGTTTTTT
TRBD1,TRBJ2-7,17,.,TRBV7-8,CASSFWGDREISHEQYF,TGTGCCAGCAGCTTCTGGGGAGACAGGGAGATAAGCCACGAGCAGTACTTC
TRBD2,TRBJ2-1,16,few,TRBV5-1,CASSWTSGRATNEQFF,TGCGCCAGCAGCTGGACTAGCGGGAGGGCAACCAATGAGCAGTTCTTC
TRBD1,TRBJ1-4,14,few,TRBV9,CASSTTGDAEKLFF,TGTGCCAGCAGCACTACAGGGGACGCTGAAAAACTGTTTTTT
.,TRBJ1-1,14,once,TRBV6-1,CASSFPRGPTEAFF,TGTGCCAGCAGTTTTCCCAGGGGACCCACTGAAGCTTTCTTT
.,TRBJ2-5,13,once,TRBV30,CAWSTSLQETQYF,TGTGCCTGGAGTACATCCCTCCAAGAGACCCAGTACTTC
TRBD2,TRBJ2-1,15,.,TRBV4-2,CASSQDIRGGDEQFF,TGTGCCAGCAGCCAAGACATCCGGGGAGGGGATGAGCAGTTCTTC
.,TRBJ1-5,13,.,TRBV2,CASSVREGQPQHF,TGTGCCAGCAGTGTCAGGGAGGGGCAGCCCCAGCATTTT
.,TRBJ2-7,12,.,TRBV5-6,CASSLFFHEQYF,TGTGCCAGCAGCTTGTTCTTCCACGAGCAGTACTTC
TRBD1,TRBJ2-1,14,.,TRBV7-9,CASSLADRGNEQFF,TGTGCCAGCAGCCTCGCGGACAGGGGGAATGAGCAGTTCTTC
TRBD1,TRBJ2-7,15,.,TRBV9,CASSARTGVSYEQYF,TGTGCCAGCAGCGCGAGGACAGGGGTCTCCTACGAGCAGTACTTC
.,TRBJ2-7,14,.,TRBV11-2,CASSLDLTAYEQYF,TGTGCCAGCAGCTTAGATCTGACAGCCTACGAGCAGTACTTC
TRBD2,TRBJ2-3,18,.,TRBV5-1,CASSSGLAGWTPRDTQYF,TGCGCCAGCAGCTCGGGACTAGCGGGGTGGACCCCCCGAGATACGCAGTATTTT
.,TRBJ2-7,12,.,TRBV29-1,CSAEGESYEQYF,TGCAGCGCCGAGGGGGAGTCCTACGAGCAGTACTTC
TRBD1,TRBJ2-2,16,.,TRBV30,CAWILSGTGNTGELFF,TGTGCCTGGATCCTTTCCGGGACAGGGAACACCGGGGAGCTGTTTTTT
.,TRBJ1-1,15,.,TRBV27,CASSLNRRMNTEAFF,TGTGCCAGCAGTTTGAACAGACGCATGAACACTGAAGCTTTCTTT
TRBD1,TRBJ1-4,14,few,TRBV9,CASSATGTDEKLFF,TGTGCCAGCAGCGCCACCGGGACAGATGAAAAACTGTTTTTT
TRBD1,TRBJ2-5,14,.,TRBV10-3,CAISRGPVQETQYF,TGTGCCATCAGCAGGGGGCCGGTCCAAGAGACCCAGTACTTC
TRBD1,TRBJ1-4,14,.,TRBV30,CAWSEQGSGGKLFF,TGTGCCTGGAGTGAACAGGGGAGCGGAGGTAAACTGTTTTTT
TRBD2,TRBJ2-1,15,.,TRBV5-1,CASSLSGSSYNEQFF,TGCGCCAGCAGCCTTAGCGGGAGCTCCTACAATGAGCAGTTCTTC
TRBD1,TRBJ1-3,13,few,TRBV5-4,CASSSTGFDTIYF,TGTGCCAGCAGCTCGACAGGGTTTGACACCATATATTTT
TRBD1,TRBJ2-7,14,.,TRBV11-3,CASSSGTGFNEQYF,TGTGCCAGCAGCTCCGGGACAGGGTTCAACGAGCAGTACTTC
.,TRBJ1-1,13,few,TRBV29-1,CSVGTGGVTEAFF,TGCAGCGTGGGGACTGGAGGGGTTACTGAAGCTTTCTTT
.,TRBJ2-1,12,.,TRBV4-1,CASLTPNNEQFF,TGCGCCAGCCTGACTCCCAACAATGAGCAGTTCTTC
TRBD1,TRBJ1-5,15,once,TRBV11-2,CASSVQGASNQPQHF,TGTGCCAGCAGCGTACAGGGGGCCAGCAATCAGCCCCAGCATTTT
.,TRBJ2-3,18,.,TRBV10-2,CAILDESRRVTSTDTQYF,TGCGCCATCTTGGACGAATCCCGGCGGGTCACTAGCACAGATACGCAGTATTTT
.,TRBJ1-2,15,.,TRBV5-1,CASSFLDSSNYGYTF,TGCGCCAGCAGCTTCCTGGACAGCTCTAACTATGGCTACACCTTC
.,TRBJ2-7,12,.,TRBV27,CASSFLQGEQYF,TGTGCCAGCAGTTTCCTACAGGGCGAGCAGTACTTC
TRBD1,TRBJ1-5,15,.,TRBV27,CASSDRGKDNQPQHF,TGTGCCAGCAGTGACAGGGGAAAAGACAATCAGCCCCAGCATTTT
.,TRBJ1-3,14,.,TRBV28,CASSWSGETNTIYF,TGTGCCAGCAGTTGGTCGGGTGAGACAAACACCATATATTTT
.,TRBJ2-7,11,.,TRBV29-1,CSVATFYEQYF,TGCAGCGTTGCTACTTTCTACGAGCAGTACTTC
TRBD1,TRBJ2-1,13,.,TRBV30,CAGWGQGTSEQFF,TGTGCCGGATGGGGACAGGGCACTAGTGAGCAGTTCTTC
.,TRBJ1-5,14,.,TRBV6-5,CASSYSSEGQPQHF,TGTGCCAGCAGTTACTCGTCGGAGGGACAGCCCCAGCATTTT
.,TRBJ1-5,16,.,TRBV28,CASSLWDGLNNQPQHF,TGTGCCAGCAGTTTATGGGACGGACTCAACAATCAGCCCCAGCATTTT
.,TRBJ1-2,13,.,TRBV19,CASSIAPGRGYTF,TGTGCCAGTAGTATAGCCCCAGGGCGAGGCTACACCTTC
TRBD2,TRBJ2-2,16,.,TRBV19,CASSILLAANTGELFF,TGTGCCAGTAGTATACTTCTAGCGGCTAACACCGGGGAGCTGTTTTTT
.,TRBJ2-1,14,.,TRBV29-1,CSVEIRESYNEQFF,TGCAGCGTTGAAATTCGGGAATCATACAATGAGCAGTTCTTC
.,TRBJ1-2,16,once,TRBV4-1,CASSQDPGPNYSGYTF,TGCGCCAGCAGCCAAGACCCCGGCCCTAACTATAGCGGCTACACCTTC
.,TRBJ2-7,13,.,TRBV7-9,CASSLAVGIEQYF,TGTGCCAGCAGCTTAGCGGTGGGCATCGAGCAGTACTTC
TRBD2,TRBJ2-7,17,.,TRBV11-1,CASSPGGRAGIFYEQYF,TGTGCCAGCAGCCCGGGGGGGAGGGCCGGGATTTTCTACGAGCAGTACTTC
TRBD1,TRBJ1-1,14,.,TRBV9,CASSADRVNTEAFF,TGTGCCAGCAGCGCGGACAGGGTGAACACTGAAGCTTTCTTT
.,TRBJ1-1,13,.,TRBV27,CASTEGENTEAFF,TGTGCCAGCACCGAGGGGGAGAACACTGAAGCTTTCTTT
TRBD2,TRBJ2-2,16,.,TRBV28,CASSAPKREYTGELFF,TGTGCCAGCAGTGCACCCAAGCGGGAATACACCGGGGAGCTGTTTTTT
.,TRBJ2-5,15,.,TRBV19,CASSTLTGSGETQYF,TGTGCCAGTAGTACCTTGACAGGGAGCGGGGAGACCCAGTACTTC
.,TRBJ1-5,16,.,TRBV11-2,CASSLGADNSNQPQHF,TGTGCCAGCAGCTTAGGGGCAGATAATAGCAATCAGCCCCAGCATTTT
.,TRBJ2-3,13,.,TRBV27,CASRRGVGDTQYF,TGTGCCAGCAGGCGGGGCGTCGGAGATACGCAGTATTTT
TRBD2,TRBJ2-7,15,.,TRBV27,CASSLRAGGTYEQYF,TGTGCCAGCAGTTTGCGTGCGGGAGGGACCTACGAGCAGTACTTC
TRBD1,TRBJ2-3,16,.,TRBV11-2,CASSPHRGQKTDTQYF,TGTGCCAGCAGCCCCCACAGGGGGCAAAAGACAGATACGCAGTATTTT
.,TRBJ2-3,15,once,TRBV7-9,CASSLVSASTDTQYF,TGTGCCAGCAGCTTAGTTAGCGCAAGCACAGATACGCAGTATTTT
.,TRBJ2-3,15,.,TRBV13,CASSPRVAGSDTQYF,TGTGCCAGCAGCCCCCGAGTGGCGGGTTCAGATACGCAGTATTTT
.,TRBJ2-7,15,.,TRBV9,CASSGGQGATYEQYF,TGTGCCAGCAGCGGAGGTCAGGGTGCCACCTACGAGCAGTACTTC
.,TRBJ2-7,14,.,TRBV27,CASSLRSSSYEQYF,TGTGCCAGCAGTTTAAGATCGAGCTCCTACGAGCAGTACTTC
TRBD1,TRBJ2-1,15,.,TRBV10-2,CASTEMGQGYNEQFF,TGCGCCAGCACTGAAATGGGACAGGGTTACAATGAGCAGTTCTTC
.,TRBJ2-1,14,.,TRBV9,CASSASGEWNEQFF,TGTGCCAGCAGCGCTTCGGGGGAGTGGAATGAGCAGTTCTTC
.,TRBJ1-1,15,.,TRBV6-5,CASSYDQGLNTEAFF,TGTGCCAGCAGTTACGATCAGGGGTTGAACACTGAAGCTTTCTTT
TRBD1,TRBJ1-5,14,once,TRBV6-5,CASSFGQDIQPQHF,TGTGCCAGCAGTTTCGGACAGGATATTCAGCCCCAGCATTTT
TRBD2,TRBJ2-1,15,once,TRBV28,CASSLSGGRMYEQFF,TGTGCCAGCAGTTTATCTGGCGGGAGGATGTATGAGCAGTTCTTC